This T cell receptor (beta chain) emerged from a study of beta chain features in type 1 diabetes. Across the whole study: Healthy donors and patients had similar age, gender and cell yields.

Isolated RNA was reverse transcribed in full, so expressed TCRB transcripts were sequenced. Sequenced by immunoSEQ multiplex PCR; TCRdb stores in-frame clones only, minus some. The sample yields around 430,000 clones, around 30% seen once. A sort by CD45RO/CCR7/CD25/CD127/CD95/CD27 yielded CD4+ naive, central memory, regulatory and stem cell-like memory cells. Germline CDR1 MDHEN, CDR2 SYDVKM. Trimming took 6 bases from V and 3 from J; bases not matched to a gene: 8. CDR3 length equals 14 residues. What was sequenced was naive CD4+ T cells from blood. The TCR was taken from a man younger than 35 in good health. The chain employs TRBV28 and TRBJ2-7, with 7 bases fitting TRBD1. CDR3 DNA: TGTGCCAGCAGATGGCCGGGACAGAACTACGAGCAGTACTTC. It yields the protein CASRWPGQNYEQYF.